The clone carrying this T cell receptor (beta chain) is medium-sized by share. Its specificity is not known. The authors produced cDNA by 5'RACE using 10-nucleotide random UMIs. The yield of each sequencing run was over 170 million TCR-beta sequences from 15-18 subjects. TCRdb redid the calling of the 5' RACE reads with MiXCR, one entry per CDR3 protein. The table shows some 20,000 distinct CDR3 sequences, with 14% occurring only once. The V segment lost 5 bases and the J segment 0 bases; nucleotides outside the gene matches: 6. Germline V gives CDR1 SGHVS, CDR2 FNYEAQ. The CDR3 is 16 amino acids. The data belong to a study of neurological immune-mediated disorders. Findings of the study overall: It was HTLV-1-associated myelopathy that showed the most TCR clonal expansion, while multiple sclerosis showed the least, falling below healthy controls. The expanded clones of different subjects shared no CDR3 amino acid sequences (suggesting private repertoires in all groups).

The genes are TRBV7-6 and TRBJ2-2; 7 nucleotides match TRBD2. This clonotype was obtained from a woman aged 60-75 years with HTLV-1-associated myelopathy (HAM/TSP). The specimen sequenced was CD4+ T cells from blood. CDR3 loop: CASSPSRGANTGELFF. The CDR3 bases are TGTGCCAGCAGCCCCTCCCGGGGGGCGAACACCGGGGAGCTGTTTTTT. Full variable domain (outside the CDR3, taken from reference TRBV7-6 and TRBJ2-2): GAGVSQSPRYKVTKRGQDVALRCDPISGHVSLYWYRQALGQGPEFLTYFNYEAQQDKSGLPNDRFSAERPEGSISTLTIQRTEQRDSAMYRCASSPSRGANTGELFFGEGSRLTVL.